The present TCR beta chain was sequenced within a study of Ad26.COV2.S vaccination and SARS-CoV-2 variants. Broader study findings: Assessments of TCR breadth and depth may have underestimated the total T cell responses.

Libraries were prepared by immunoSEQ multiplex PCR; TCRdb keeps only in-frame clonotypes and omits some of them. The sample records 300,000 to 500,000 clones, about 85% being singletons. In germline, CDR1 is SGHRS, CDR2 YFSETQ. The trim removed 5 bases at V and 2 bases at J, leaving 12 bases unmatched. CDR3 length: 17 residues. Treatment of the sample: roughly 20 received Ad26.COV2.S at low or high dose, single or two shots; about 5 received placebo; per-sample allocation not given. Samples were taken on day 63 after the first vaccine or placebo injection. The vaccine delivered Wuhan-strain SARS-CoV-2 spike through an Ad26 vector. In regard to this clone: Its specificity is not known.

Source: peripheral blood, taken in a trial of Ad26.COV2.S vaccine versus placebo. This TCR was recovered from a person between 18 and 65 years old who received the Ad26.COV2.S COVID-19 vaccine or a placebo. This chain connects TRBV5-1 to TRBJ2-3, with 9 bases aligning to TRBD2. Written as DNA, the CDR3 is TGCGCCAGCAGTATAGCGGGGGTGTCGGGCTCCACAGATACGCAGTATTTT. Residues: CASSIAGVSGSTDTQYF.